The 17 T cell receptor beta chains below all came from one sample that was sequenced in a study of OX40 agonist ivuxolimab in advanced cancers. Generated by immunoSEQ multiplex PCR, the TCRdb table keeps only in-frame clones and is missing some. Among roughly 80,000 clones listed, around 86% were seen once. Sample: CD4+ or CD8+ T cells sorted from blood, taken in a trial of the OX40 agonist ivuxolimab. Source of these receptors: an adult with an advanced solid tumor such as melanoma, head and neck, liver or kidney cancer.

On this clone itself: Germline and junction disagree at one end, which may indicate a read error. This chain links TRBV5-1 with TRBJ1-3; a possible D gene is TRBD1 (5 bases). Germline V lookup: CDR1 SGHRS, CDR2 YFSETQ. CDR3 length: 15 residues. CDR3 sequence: CASSLDGTFGNTICF. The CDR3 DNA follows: TGCGCCAGCAGCTTGGACGGGACGTTCGGAAACACCATATGTTTT.

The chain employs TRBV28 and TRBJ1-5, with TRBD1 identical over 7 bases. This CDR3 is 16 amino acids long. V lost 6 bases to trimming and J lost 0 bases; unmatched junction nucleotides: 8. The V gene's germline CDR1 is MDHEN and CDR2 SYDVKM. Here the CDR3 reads CASSRDSSYSNQPQHF. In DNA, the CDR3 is TGTGCCAGCAGCCGGGACAGCTCTTATAGCAATCAGCCCCAGCATTTT.

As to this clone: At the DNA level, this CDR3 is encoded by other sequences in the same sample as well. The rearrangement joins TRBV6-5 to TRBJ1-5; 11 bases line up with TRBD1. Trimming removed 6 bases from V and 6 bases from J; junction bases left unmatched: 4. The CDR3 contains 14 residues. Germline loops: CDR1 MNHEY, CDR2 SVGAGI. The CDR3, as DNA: TGTGCCAGCAGCCGGACAGGGGGCCGTCAGCCCCAGCATTTT. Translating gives CASSRTGGRQPQHF.

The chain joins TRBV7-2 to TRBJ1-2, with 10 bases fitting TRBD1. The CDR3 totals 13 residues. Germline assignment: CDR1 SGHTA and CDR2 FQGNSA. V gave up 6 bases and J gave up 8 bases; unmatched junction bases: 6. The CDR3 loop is CASRRQGAEGYTF. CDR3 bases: TGTGCCAGCAGACGACAGGGGGCGGAGGGCTACACCTTC.

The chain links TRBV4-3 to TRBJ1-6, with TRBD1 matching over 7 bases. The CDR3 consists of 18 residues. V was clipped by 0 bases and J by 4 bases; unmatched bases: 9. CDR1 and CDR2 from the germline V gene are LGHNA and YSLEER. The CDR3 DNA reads TGCGCCAGCAGCCAAGATATCGGTCAGGGGGGATATAATTCACCCCTCCACTTT. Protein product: CASSQDIGQGGYNSPLHF.

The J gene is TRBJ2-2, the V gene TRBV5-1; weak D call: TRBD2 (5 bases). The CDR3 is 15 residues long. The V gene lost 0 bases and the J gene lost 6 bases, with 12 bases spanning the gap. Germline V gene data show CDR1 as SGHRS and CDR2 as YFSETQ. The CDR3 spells CASSLATGSAGELFF. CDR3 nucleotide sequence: TGCGCCAGCAGCTTGGCAACGGGGTCGGCCGGGGAGCTGTTTTTT.

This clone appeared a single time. CDR3 nucleotides: TGTGCCAGCAGTATCCAGACAGGGGGCGGAGGCTACACCTTC. Protein: CASSIQTGGGGYTF. V gene TRBV6-5 combines with J gene TRBJ1-2, with 10 bases that match TRBD1. The CDR3 sequence is 14 residues long. Losses at the gene ends were 5 bases for V and 8 bases for J; bases not matched to a gene: 8. Germline V gene lookup returns CDR1 MNHEY and CDR2 SVGAGI.

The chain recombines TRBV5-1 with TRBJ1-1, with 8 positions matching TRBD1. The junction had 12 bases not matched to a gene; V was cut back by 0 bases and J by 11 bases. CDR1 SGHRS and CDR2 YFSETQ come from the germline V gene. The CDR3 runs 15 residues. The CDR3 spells CASSLEGQAPSGAFF. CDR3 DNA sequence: TGCGCCAGCAGCTTGGAGGGACAGGCCCCCTCCGGGGCTTTCTTT. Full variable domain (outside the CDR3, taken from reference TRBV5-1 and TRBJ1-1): KAGVTQTPRYLIKTRGQQVTLSCSPISGHRSVSWYQQTPGQGLQFLFEYFSETQRNKGNFPGRFSGRQFSNSRSEMNVSTLELGDSALYLCASSLEGQAPSGAFFGQGTRLTVV.

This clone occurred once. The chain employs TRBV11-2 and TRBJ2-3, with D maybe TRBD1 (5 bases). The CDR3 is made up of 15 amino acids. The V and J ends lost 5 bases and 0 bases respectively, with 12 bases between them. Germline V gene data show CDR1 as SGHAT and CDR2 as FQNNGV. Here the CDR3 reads CASSRDRSSTDTQYF. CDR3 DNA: TGTGCCAGCAGCCGAGACAGATCAAGCACAGATACGCAGTATTTT.

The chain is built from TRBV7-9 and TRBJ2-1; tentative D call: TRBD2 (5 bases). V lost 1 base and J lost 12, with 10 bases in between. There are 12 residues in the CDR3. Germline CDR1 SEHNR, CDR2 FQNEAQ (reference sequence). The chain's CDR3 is CASSLEGTRQFF. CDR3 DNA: TGTGCCAGCAGCTTAGAAGGAACTAGGCAGTTCTTC. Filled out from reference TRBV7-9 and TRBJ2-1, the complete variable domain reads DTGVSQNPRHKITKRGQNVTFRCDPISEHNRLYWYRQTLGQGPEFLTYFQNEAQLEKSRLLSDRFSAERPKGSFSTLEIQRTEQGDSAMYLCASSLEGTRQFFGPGTRLTVL.

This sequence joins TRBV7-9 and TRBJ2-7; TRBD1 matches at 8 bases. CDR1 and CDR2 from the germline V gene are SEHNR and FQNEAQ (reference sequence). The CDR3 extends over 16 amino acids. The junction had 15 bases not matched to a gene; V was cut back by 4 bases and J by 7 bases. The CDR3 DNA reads TGTGCCAGCAGCTCGCAGCTTTCCGGGACAGGAAAAGAGCAGTACTTC. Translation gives CASSSQLSGTGKEQYF.

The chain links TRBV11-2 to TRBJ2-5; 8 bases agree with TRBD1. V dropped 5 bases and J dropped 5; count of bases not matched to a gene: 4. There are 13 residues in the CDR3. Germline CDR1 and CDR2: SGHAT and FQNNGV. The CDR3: CASSRDRSETQYF. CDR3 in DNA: TGTGCCAGCAGCCGGGACAGGTCGGAGACCCAGTACTTC.

The CDR3 nucleotides read TGTGCCAGCAGTCCGGGACTAGCGGGGGGGAGGGAGCTGTTTTTT. Translation gives CASSPGLAGGRELFF. The J gene is TRBJ2-2, the V gene TRBV6-6; the match to TRBD2 covers 16 bases. This CDR3 is 15 amino acids long. The germline V gene has CDR1 MNHNY and CDR2 SVGAGI (reference sequence). The V gene end was trimmed by 5 bases and the J gene end by 9 bases; junction bases not matched to a gene: 3.

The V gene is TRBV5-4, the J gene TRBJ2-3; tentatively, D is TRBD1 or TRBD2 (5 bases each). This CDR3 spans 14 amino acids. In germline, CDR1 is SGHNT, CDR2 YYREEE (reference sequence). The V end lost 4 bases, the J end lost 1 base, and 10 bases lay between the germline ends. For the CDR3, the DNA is TGTGCCAGCAGCCAGGGACGGGGCACAGATACGCAGTATTTT. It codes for CASSQGRGTDTQYF.

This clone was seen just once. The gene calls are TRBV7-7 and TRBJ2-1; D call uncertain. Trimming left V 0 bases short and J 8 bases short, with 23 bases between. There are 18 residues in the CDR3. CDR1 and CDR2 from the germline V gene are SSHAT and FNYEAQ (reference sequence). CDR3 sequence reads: CASSLAPISLGQGHEQFF. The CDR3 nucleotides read TGTGCCAGCAGCTTAGCGCCTATCAGTTTAGGCCAAGGCCATGAGCAGTTCTTC.

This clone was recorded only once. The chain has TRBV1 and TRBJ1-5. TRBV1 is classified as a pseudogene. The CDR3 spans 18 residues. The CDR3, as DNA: TGCACCAGCAGCCAAGATCGGCGGGGTATTTGTCCCCATCAGCCCCAGCATTTT. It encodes CTSSQDRRGICPHQPQHF.

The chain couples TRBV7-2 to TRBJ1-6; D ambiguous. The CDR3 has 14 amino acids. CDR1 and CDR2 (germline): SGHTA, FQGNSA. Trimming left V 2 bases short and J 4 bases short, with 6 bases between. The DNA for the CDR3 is TGTGCCAGCAGCTTATTACAGTATAATTCACCCCTCCACTTT. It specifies CASSLLQYNSPLHF.